Below are 17 T cell receptor beta chains sequenced from a single sample in a study of persistence of HIV-infected CD4 T cells. The libraries were made with immunoSEQ version 4 in survey mode. Assay used: immunoSEQ multiplex PCR; TCRdb lists only in-frame clones, some missing. The sample has 23,000 or so clones; around 67% are singletons. Overlapping HIV-1 Gag 15-mer peptides at approximately 0.96 ug per peptide per mL were used. Sorting of responding CD4+ T cells relied on upregulated CD40 ligand together with CD69. These receptors have no known antigen. Sequenced material: CD4+ T cells sorted from PBMCs after approximately 19-hour stimulation, taken from a patient who received antiretroviral therapy. All receptors come from an adult man with HIV who was CMV-seropositive.

In this sample, this clone is medium-sized. The chain is built from TRBV21-1 and TRBJ2-3. TRBV21-1 is a recognized pseudogene. The CDR3 contains 16 residues. CDR3 residues: CASSITGTTSTDTQYF. For the CDR3, the DNA is TGTGCCAGCAGCATTACCGGGACGACAAGCACAGATACGCAGTATTTT.

Relative to its sample, this clone is medium-sized. The chain links TRBV7-9 to TRBJ1-3; D gene ambiguous. Trimming took off 5 bases at V and 0 bases at J, with 17 bases between the two ends. There are 17 residues in the CDR3. The V gene's germline CDR1 is SEHNR and CDR2 FQNEAQ (reference sequence). This CDR3 is CASSNTPGLYSGNTIYF. CDR3 nucleotides: TGTGCCAGCAGCAACACGCCAGGCCTCTACTCTGGAAACACCATATATTTT.

This clone has a handful of counts. This rearrangement joins TRBV19 to TRBJ1-6; the D gene is possibly TRBD1 (6 bases). Germline loops: CDR1 LNHDA, CDR2 SQIVND (reference sequence). V shed 5 bases and J shed 9 bases, with 23 bases lying between them. The CDR3 has 17 amino acids. CDR3 DNA sequence: TGTGCCAGTAGTCACCCCGGCGGGGGCAATCGAGTTTCACCCCTCCACTTT. It specifies CASSHPGGGNRVSPLHF.

The chain employs TRBV10-3 and TRBJ2-7, with TRBD1 identical over 7 bases. Germline V lookup: CDR1 ENHRY, CDR2 SYGVKD. Losses at the gene ends were 0 bases for V and 4 bases for J; bases not matched to a gene: 6. This CDR3 is built from 15 residues. The DNA of the CDR3 is TGTGCCATCAGTGAGTCCCGACAGGGTATGTACGAGCAGTACTTC. It encodes CAISESRQGMYEQYF.

The chain is built from TRBV23-1 and TRBJ2-3; maybe TRBD2 (5 bases). TRBV23-1 is an open reading frame whose function is uncertain. The ends were cut back, 3 bases at V and 3 bases at J, with 16 bases in the middle. CDR3 length equals 16 residues. The DNA of the CDR3 is TGCGCCAGCAGTCATCCTCCAGCGGTGATTACAGATACGCAGTATTTT. As protein: CASSHPPAVITDTQYF.

About this clone itself: Other DNA sequences of this sample code for an identical CDR3. The chain uses TRBV27 and TRBJ2-1; a weak D match, TRBD2 (5 bases). V was trimmed by 3 bases and J by 3 bases, leaving 9 bases between them. Germline loops: CDR1 MNHEY, CDR2 SMNVEV (reference sequence). The CDR3 covers 14 residues. The CDR3 region is CASSFRGGYNEQFF. CDR3 in DNA: TGTGCCAGCAGTTTTCGGGGTGGCTACAATGAGCAGTTCTTC.

The V and J genes are TRBV27 and TRBJ1-4; D possibly corresponds to TRBD1 (6 bases). CDR1 is MNHEY and CDR2 is SMNVEV in the germline V gene (reference sequence). This CDR3 is built from 16 residues. Trimming shortened V by 2 bases and J by 7 bases, and 17 bases separated the two germline ends. Here the CDR3 reads CASSLRDSRGGEKLFF. The CDR3 DNA is TGTGCCAGCAGTTTACGTGACAGCAGGGGAGGTGAAAAACTGTTTTTT. Looking up the rest from reference TRBV27 and TRBJ1-4 gives the full variable domain: EAQVTQNPRYLITVTGKKLTVTCSQNMNHEYMSWYRQDPGLGLRQIYYSMNVEVTDKGDVPEGYKVSRKEKRNFPLILESPSPNQTSLYFCASSLRDSRGGEKLFFGSGTQLSVL.

V usage is TRBV28 and J usage is TRBJ1-2; 12 positions agree with TRBD1. Trimming removed 5 bases from V and 8 bases from J; junction bases left unmatched: 3. From germline, CDR1 is MDHEN and CDR2 SYDVKM. The CDR3 sequence is 13 residues long. Here the CDR3 DNA reads TGTGCCAGCAGTCGGGACAGGGGGCTCGGCTACACCTTC. This sequence encodes CASSRDRGLGYTF.

The V gene is TRBV5-1, the J gene TRBJ1-1, with 7 bases that match TRBD1. The CDR3 covers 15 residues. The germline V gene encodes CDR1 SGHRS and CDR2 YFSETQ. V trimming: 0 bases; J trimming: 1 base; junction bases outside the gene matches: 3. The CDR3 here is CASSLGDRENTEAFF. CDR3 nucleotide sequence: TGCGCCAGCAGCTTGGGGGACAGAGAGAACACTGAAGCTTTCTTT.

The J gene is TRBJ1-2, the V gene TRBV14; 9 bases align to TRBD1. The CDR3 covers 13 residues. Trimming removed 4 bases from V and 13 bases from J; junction bases left unmatched: 10. The V gene's germline CDR1 is SGHDN and CDR2 FVKESK. CDR3 sequence reads: CASSLGQGRRFTF. The CDR3 DNA reads as TGTGCCAGCAGCCTCGGACAGGGGAGGCGTTTCACCTTC.

This clone is a singleton in its sample. V gene TRBV7-9 combines with J gene TRBJ2-2; D perhaps matches TRBD2 (6 bases). The CDR3 sequence is 14 residues long. Germline CDR1 and CDR2: SEHNR and FQNEAQ (reference sequence). V was shortened by 5 bases and J by 6 bases, with 13 bases between the two germline ends. The chain's CDR3 is CASSHSLAAGELFF. The CDR3 coding sequence is TGTGCCAGCAGCCATTCGTTAGCGGCCGGGGAGCTGTTTTTT. The full variable domain, its missing parts supplied by reference TRBV7-9 and TRBJ2-2, is DTGVSQNPRHKITKRGQNVTFRCDPISEHNRLYWYRQTLGQGPEFLTYFQNEAQLEKSRLLSDRFSAERPKGSFSTLEIQRTEQGDSAMYLCASSHSLAAGELFFGEGSRLTVL.

For the CDR3, the DNA is TGCGCCAGCAGTGAAGGAAGATTCACAGATACGCAGTATTTT. It codes for CASSEGRFTDTQYF. The rearrangement uses TRBV10-1 and TRBJ2-3; D is uncertain. This CDR3 is built from 14 residues. V gave up 3 bases and J gave up 2 bases, with 9 bases separating them. The germline V gene has CDR1 WNHNN and CDR2 SYGVQD (reference sequence).

This clone showed up just a few times. This chain uses TRBV2 with TRBJ1-5; D possibly corresponds to TRBD1 (6 bases). This CDR3 is 15 amino acids long. Germline assignment: CDR1 SNHLY and CDR2 FYNNEI. The ends were cut back, 6 bases at V and 3 bases at J, with 15 bases in the middle. The CDR3 DNA sequence: TGTGCCAGCAGCGGATTAGGACAGCACAATCAGCCCCAGCATTTT. This gives the protein CASSGLGQHNQPQHF.

This clone was found once. The rearrangement links TRBV18 to TRBJ1-4; the D is unclear. Germline CDR1 reads KGHSH; CDR2 reads LQKENI. This CDR3 spans 13 amino acids. V lost 4 bases and J lost 0, with 3 bases in between. Written as DNA, the CDR3 is TGTGCCAGCTCACAAACAACTAATGAAAAACTGTTTTTT. This translates into CASSQTTNEKLFF.

This sequence joins TRBV7-3 and TRBJ2-3; possible D gene TRBD2, 6 bases. The germline CDR1 and CDR2 sequences are SGHTA and FQGTGA. V gave up 2 bases and J gave up 5 bases, with 11 bases separating them. CDR3 length: 14 residues. The CDR3 sequence: CASSLGGGRDTQYF. DNA of the CDR3: TGTGCCAGCAGCTTAGGGGGAGGTAGAGATACGCAGTATTTT.

This clone was seen a few times. The chain combines TRBV7-3 with TRBJ2-1; TRBD2 matches at 10 bases. Germline values: CDR1 SGHTA, CDR2 FQGTGA. V shed 5 bases and J 2 bases; nucleotides not matched to a gene: 3. The CDR3 is made up of 15 amino acids. The DNA of the CDR3 is TGTGCCAGCAGCCAGCTAGCGGGGGCCTACAATGAGCAGTTCTTC. This encodes CASSQLAGAYNEQFF.

The chain links TRBV6-6 to TRBJ2-3; the match to TRBD2 covers 15 bases. The CDR3 contains 19 residues. CDR1 is MNHNY, CDR2 SVGAGI, per germline (reference sequence). Trimming cost V 5 bases and J 4 bases; bases outside gene matches: 13. CDR3 bases: TGTGCCAGCAGTCGGAGGACTAGCGGGGGGGCCTTCCTGCCAGATACGCAGTATTTT. Protein: CASSRRTSGGAFLPDTQYF.